Each of the 14 T cell receptor beta chains below was sequenced from the same sample in a study of blood T cells in healthy people across ages. Alongside a J-beta primer mix, a sample-barcoded 5' primer served in a second PCR lasting roughly 7 to 11 cycles. TCRdb itself ran the 5' RACE reads through MiXCR, one entry per CDR3 protein. The sample shows 850,000 to 1,000,000 distinct CDR3 sequences, about 53% of them seen only once. What was sequenced was blood. The receptors here all came from a woman in her sixties in good health.

The rearrangement links TRBV29-1 to TRBJ2-1; D is possibly TRBD1 (6 bases). With 3 bases removed from V and 4 bases from J, the gap between germline ends came to 7 bases. The CDR3 length is 12 residues. CDR1 SQVTM and CDR2 ANQGSEA come from the germline V gene. CDR3 DNA sequence: TGCAGCGTTGAGGGGACATACAATGAGCAGTTCTTC. It encodes CSVEGTYNEQFF.

This clonotype has a single count. The chain joins TRBV7-2 to TRBJ2-2; 10 positions agree with TRBD2. Per the germline V gene, CDR1 is SGHTA and CDR2 is FQGNSA. This CDR3 comprises 15 residues. Unmatched junction bases numbered 2, after V lost 2 bases and J lost 5 bases. The CDR3, as DNA: TGTGCCAGCAGCTTATCTAGCGGGGGAACCGGGGAGCTGTTTTTT. It is translated as CASSLSSGGTGELFF.

The chain links TRBV6-6 to TRBJ2-5, with 10 bases identical to TRBD1. CDR3 length: 15 amino acids. V was clipped by 2 bases and J by 5 bases; unmatched bases: 5. Germline V CDR1 and CDR2: MNHNY, SVGAGI (reference sequence). The CDR3 loop is CASSYHMDRGETQYF. Here the CDR3 DNA reads TGTGCCAGCAGTTACCACATGGACAGGGGGGAGACCCAGTACTTC.

This clonotype has only a few counts. The V and J genes are TRBV15 and TRBJ1-5; no clear D gene. The V end lost 0 bases, the J end lost 6 bases, and 6 bases lay between the germline ends. CDR3 length: 13 residues. CDR1 and CDR2 from the germline V gene are LNHNV and YYDKDF (reference sequence). The CDR3: CATSRDFAQPQHF. The CDR3, as DNA: TGTGCCACCAGCAGAGATTTTGCTCAGCCCCAGCATTTT. Drawing the rest from reference TRBV15 and TRBJ1-5, the complete variable domain is DAMVIQNPRYQVTQFGKPVTLSCSQTLNHNVMYWYQQKSSQAPKLLFHYYDKDFNNEADTPDNFQSRRPNTSFCFLDIRSPGLGDTAMYLCATSRDFAQPQHFGDGTRLSIL.

This clonotype was seen only a few times. The J gene is TRBJ1-2, the V gene TRBV6-6, with D unresolved. V was shortened by 7 bases and J by 8 bases, with 17 bases between the two germline ends. Germline V gives CDR1 MNHNY, CDR2 SVGAGI (reference sequence). The CDR3 extends over 13 amino acids. The CDR3 coding sequence is TGTGCCAGCACCCTAAGGACCGATCGGGGCTACACCTTC. Its protein is CASTLRTDRGYTF.

This clonotype was observed a few times. V gene TRBV29-1 combines with J gene TRBJ2-7, with 7 bases aligning to TRBD1. CDR1 is SQVTM and CDR2 is ANQGSEA in the germline V gene. V was clipped by 6 bases and J by 11 bases; unmatched bases: 10. The CDR3 is 11 amino acids. CDR3 residues: CSVSGDRVEYF. In DNA form, the CDR3 reads TGCAGCGTCTCCGGAGACAGGGTGGAGTACTTC.

The V and J genes are TRBV30 and TRBJ1-2, with D possibly being TRBD1 (5 bases). This CDR3 is 12 amino acids long. Germline-derived CDR1 and CDR2 are GTSNPN and SVGIG (reference sequence). Trimming left V 5 bases short and J 7 bases short, with 14 bases between. CDR3: CAWAYLGGGYTF. The CDR3 DNA sequence: TGTGCCTGGGCCTACCTGGGGGGTGGCTACACCTTC.

The chain links TRBV30 to TRBJ2-5; 7 bases fit TRBD1. Per germline, CDR1 GTSNPN and CDR2 SVGIG (reference sequence). This CDR3 contains 13 residues. V was pared by 4 bases and J by 1 base, with 3 bases of the junction left unmatched. The CDR3 DNA reads TGTGCCTGGACGGGGACAGCCCAAGAGACCCAGTACTTC. Translating gives CAWTGTAQETQYF.

The V and J genes are TRBV7-9 and TRBJ2-5; 7 bases are shared with TRBD1. This CDR3 region has 14 residues. Germline loops: CDR1 SEHNR, CDR2 FQNEAQ (reference sequence). The V and J ends lost 0 bases and 7 bases, in that order; junction bases with no gene match: 5. The CDR3 loop is CASSLATGVGTQYF. In DNA form, the CDR3 reads TGTGCCAGCAGCTTAGCAACAGGGGTAGGGACCCAGTACTTC.

The rearrangement links TRBV29-1 to TRBJ2-5; D is uncertain. Germline lookup yields CDR1 SQVTM and CDR2 ANQGSEA. CDR3 length: 12 amino acids. V was trimmed by 3 bases and J by 7 bases, leaving 12 bases between them. The CDR3 spells CSVDFGPGTQYF. In DNA form, the CDR3 reads TGCAGCGTTGATTTTGGCCCGGGGACCCAGTACTTC.

This clonotype was counted only a few times. The chain uses TRBV7-2 and TRBJ2-7, with D possibly TRBD2 on 6 matching bases. The germline V gene has CDR1 SGHTA and CDR2 FQGNSA. V lost 5 bases and J lost 0, with 14 bases in between. CDR3 length: 15 amino acids. CDR3 region: CASSRTSGVSYEQYF. Here the CDR3 DNA reads TGTGCCAGCAGCCGGACATCGGGAGTCTCCTACGAGCAGTACTTC.

This clonotype was counted a few times. CDR3: CASRFSPTDTQYF. CDR3 DNA sequence: TGTGCCAGCAGATTTAGCCCCACAGATACGCAGTATTTT. The chain couples TRBV2 to TRBJ2-3; no reliable D call. The CDR3 length is 13 residues. V was clipped by 6 bases and J by 2 bases, with 9 bases between them. Per germline, CDR1 SNHLY and CDR2 FYNNEI.

The V call is TRBV12-3 or TRBV12-4, the J call TRBJ1-5; D gene uncertain. Trimming removed 3 bases at V and 0 bases at J, with 3 bases between. The CDR3 has 13 amino acids. This CDR3 reads CASSFHSNQPQHF. CDR3 coding DNA: TGTGCCAGCAGTTTTCATAGCAATCAGCCCCAGCATTTT.

The rearrangement links TRBV5-1 to TRBJ2-7, with 12 bases that match TRBD1. The CDR3 totals 14 residues. V lost 4 bases and J lost 4; bases outside the gene matches: 3. Germline V lookup: CDR1 SGHRS, CDR2 YFSETQ. The CDR3 is CASSRDRGQYEQYF. In DNA form, the CDR3 reads TGCGCCAGCAGCAGGGACAGGGGGCAATACGAGCAGTACTTC.